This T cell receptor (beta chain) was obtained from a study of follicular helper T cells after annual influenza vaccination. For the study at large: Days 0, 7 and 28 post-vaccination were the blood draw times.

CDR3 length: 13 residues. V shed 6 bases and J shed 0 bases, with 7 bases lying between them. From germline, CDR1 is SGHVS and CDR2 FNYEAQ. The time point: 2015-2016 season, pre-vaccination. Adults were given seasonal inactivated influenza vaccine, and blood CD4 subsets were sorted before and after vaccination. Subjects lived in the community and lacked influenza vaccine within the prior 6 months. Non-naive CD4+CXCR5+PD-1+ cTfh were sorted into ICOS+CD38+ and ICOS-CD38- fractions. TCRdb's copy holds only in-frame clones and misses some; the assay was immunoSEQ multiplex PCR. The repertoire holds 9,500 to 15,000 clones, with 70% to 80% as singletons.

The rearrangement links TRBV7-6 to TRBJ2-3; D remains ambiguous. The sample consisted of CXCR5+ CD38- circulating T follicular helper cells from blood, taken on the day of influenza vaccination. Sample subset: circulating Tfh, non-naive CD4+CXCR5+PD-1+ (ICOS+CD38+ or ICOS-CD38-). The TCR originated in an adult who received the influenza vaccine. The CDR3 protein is CASRSSSTDTQYF. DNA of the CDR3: TGTGCCAGCAGGTCCTCGAGCACAGATACGCAGTATTTT.